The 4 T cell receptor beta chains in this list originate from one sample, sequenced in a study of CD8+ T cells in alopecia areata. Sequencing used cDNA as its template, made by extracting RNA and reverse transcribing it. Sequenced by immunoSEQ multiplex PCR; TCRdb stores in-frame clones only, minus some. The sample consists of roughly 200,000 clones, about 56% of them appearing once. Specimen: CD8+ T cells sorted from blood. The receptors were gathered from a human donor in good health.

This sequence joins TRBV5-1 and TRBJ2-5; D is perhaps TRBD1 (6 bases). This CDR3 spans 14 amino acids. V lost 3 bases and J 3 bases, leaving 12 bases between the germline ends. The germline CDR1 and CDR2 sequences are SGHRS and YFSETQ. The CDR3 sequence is CASSSLSGEETQYF. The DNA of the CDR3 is TGCGCCAGCAGCTCGCTTTCAGGGGAAGAGACCCAGTACTTC.

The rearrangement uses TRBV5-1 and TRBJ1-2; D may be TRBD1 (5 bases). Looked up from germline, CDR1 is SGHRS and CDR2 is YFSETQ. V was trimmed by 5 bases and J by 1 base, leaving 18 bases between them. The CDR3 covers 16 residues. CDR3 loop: CASSWDGGLGNYGYTF. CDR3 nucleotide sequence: TGCGCCAGCAGTTGGGACGGAGGATTGGGTAACTATGGCTACACCTTC.

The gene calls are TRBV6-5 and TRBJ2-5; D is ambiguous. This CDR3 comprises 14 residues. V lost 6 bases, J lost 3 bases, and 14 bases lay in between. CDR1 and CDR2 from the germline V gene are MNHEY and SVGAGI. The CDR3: CASSPLTTKETQYF. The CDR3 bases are TGTGCCAGCAGCCCTCTTACTACAAAAGAGACCCAGTACTTC.

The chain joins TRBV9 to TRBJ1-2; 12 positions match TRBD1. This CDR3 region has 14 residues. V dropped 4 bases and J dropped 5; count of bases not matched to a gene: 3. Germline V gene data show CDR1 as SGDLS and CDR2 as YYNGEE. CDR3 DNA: TGTGCCAGCAGCCTGGGACAGGGGGCATATGGCTACACCTTC. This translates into CASSLGQGAYGYTF.